The T cell receptor (beta chain) under discussion was sequenced for a study of blood T cells in healthy people across ages. General study points: Per-million-T-cell TCR beta diversity fell roughly linearly with age.

With a J-beta primer mix and a sample-barcoded 5' primer, a second PCR ran about 7 to 12 cycles. A tag from a template-switch adaptor with 12 random nucleotides marked each cDNA molecule. In TCRdb, the 5' RACE reads were re-called with MiXCR into one record per CDR3 protein. The repertoire includes roughly 1,800,000 distinct CDR3 sequences, around 50% of them detected once, and 2.1% sits in the top ten. As concerns this clonotype: Its antigen is not known.

The CDR3 totals 14 residues. Trimming removed 2 bases from V and 4 bases from J, with 10 bases in between. Germline lookup yields CDR1 LGHNA and CDR2 YSLEER. Sample: blood. V and J are TRBV4-3 and TRBJ2-3; maybe TRBD2 (6 bases). The TCR was taken from a woman aged 40-49 years in good health. The CDR3: CASSQQGGPDTQYF. CDR3 sequence (DNA): TGCGCCAGCAGCCAACAGGGAGGCCCAGATACGCAGTATTTT.